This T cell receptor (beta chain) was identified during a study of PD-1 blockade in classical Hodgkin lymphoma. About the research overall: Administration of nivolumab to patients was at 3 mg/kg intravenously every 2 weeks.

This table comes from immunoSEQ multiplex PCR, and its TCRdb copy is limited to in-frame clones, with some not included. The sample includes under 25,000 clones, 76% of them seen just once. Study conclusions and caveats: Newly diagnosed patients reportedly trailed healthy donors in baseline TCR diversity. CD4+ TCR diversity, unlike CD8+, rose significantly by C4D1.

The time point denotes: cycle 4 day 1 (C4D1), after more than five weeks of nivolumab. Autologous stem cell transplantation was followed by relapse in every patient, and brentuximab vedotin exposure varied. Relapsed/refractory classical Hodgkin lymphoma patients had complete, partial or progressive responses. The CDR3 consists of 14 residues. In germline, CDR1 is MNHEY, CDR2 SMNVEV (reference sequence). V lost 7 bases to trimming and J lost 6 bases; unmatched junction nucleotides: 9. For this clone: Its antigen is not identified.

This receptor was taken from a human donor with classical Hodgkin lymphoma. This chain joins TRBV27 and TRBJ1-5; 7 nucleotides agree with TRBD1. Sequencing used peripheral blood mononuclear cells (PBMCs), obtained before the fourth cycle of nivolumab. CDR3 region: CASNPGGGGQPQHF. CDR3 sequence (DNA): TGTGCCAGCAACCCAGGAGGGGGCGGTCAGCCCCAGCATTTT.